These 9 T cell receptor beta chains were sequenced from one sample in a study of shared clonotypes between healthy human individuals. CD45RO-negative CD8 cells positively selected for CCR7 made up the naive population, which excluded terminally differentiated effector memory CD45RA+ cells. The protocol was immunoSEQ multiplex PCR, while the TCRdb copy is restricted to in-frame clones and leaves out a portion. This table holds nearly 600,000 clones, over 95% found once. The sequencing input was naive CD8+ T cells sorted from blood. The receptor set was obtained from a woman in her 30s in good health.

This rearrangement joins TRBV7-9 to TRBJ2-2, with D uncertain. Trimming took 2 bases from V and 1 from J, leaving 11 bases between them. The CDR3 spans 16 residues. Germline V gives CDR1 SEHNR, CDR2 FQNEAQ (reference sequence). CDR3 nucleotide sequence: TGTGCCAGCAGCTTAAGCCCCGCGGTGAACACCGGGGAGCTGTTTTTT. Translating it yields CASSLSPAVNTGELFF.

The chain links TRBV6-6 to TRBJ2-7; D might be TRBD1 (6 bases). Germline V gives CDR1 MNHNY, CDR2 SVGAGI (reference sequence). The CDR3 is made up of 13 amino acids. V lost 6 bases and J 1 base, leaving 10 bases between the germline ends. CDR3 in amino acids: CASSHRDSYEQYF. The CDR3, as DNA: TGTGCCAGCAGCCACAGGGATTCCTACGAGCAGTACTTC.

The chain has TRBV7-9 and TRBJ2-3; 9 bases fit TRBD2. There are 18 residues in the CDR3. The germline CDR1 and CDR2 sequences are SEHNR and FQNEAQ (reference sequence). With 1 base clipped from V and 5 bases from J, the junction kept 13 bases outside the gene matches. CDR3 residues: CASSLGYGGRALGDTQYF. In DNA, the CDR3 is TGTGCCAGCAGCTTAGGATATGGCGGGAGGGCCCTGGGAGATACGCAGTATTTT.

V is TRBV15 and J is TRBJ1-2; no reliable D call. The CDR3 consists of 14 residues. V was trimmed by 1 base and J by 4 bases, leaving 10 bases between them. CDR1 LNHNV and CDR2 YYDKDF come from the germline V gene (reference sequence). CDR3 in amino acids: CATSRAADGYGYTF. CDR3 DNA sequence: TGTGCCACCAGCAGAGCTGCCGACGGCTATGGCTACACCTTC.

This clone was observed a single time. The chain uses TRBV5-1 and TRBJ1-2; a weak D match, TRBD1 (6 bases). V lost 4 bases and J lost 5, with 18 bases in between. The CDR3 contains 15 residues. Per the germline V gene, CDR1 is SGHRS and CDR2 is YFSETQ. DNA for the CDR3: TGCGCCAGCAGCCCCTATCAGGGGCGTTATTATGGCTACACCTTC. It codes for CASSPYQGRYYGYTF.

The chain recombines TRBV7-9 with TRBJ2-5, with D unresolved. The CDR3 has 13 residues. Germline V gives CDR1 SEHNR, CDR2 FQNEAQ (reference sequence). V shed 3 bases and J shed 3 bases, with 8 bases lying between them. CDR3 in DNA: TGTGCCAGCAGCTTTCAAGGGAAAGAGACCCAGTACTTC. Residues: CASSFQGKETQYF.

V is TRBV27 and J is TRBJ1-1; D call uncertain. CDR1 is MNHEY, CDR2 SMNVEV, per germline (reference sequence). Trimming took 3 bases from V and 5 from J, leaving 13 bases between them. This CDR3 comprises 14 residues. The CDR3 DNA sequence: TGTGCCAGCAGTTTGGTTGCGGGTAGGACTGAAGCTTTCTTT. It translates to CASSLVAGRTEAFF.

The V and J genes are TRBV7-9 and TRBJ2-5, with TRBD1 matching 7 bases. In germline, CDR1 is SEHNR, CDR2 FQNEAQ (reference sequence). The CDR3 loop spans 19 amino acids. Unmatched junction bases numbered 16, after V lost 3 bases and J lost 0 bases. CDR3 sequence (DNA): TGTGCCAGCAGCTTCCTATCATCGGGCCGGGACAGCTACCAAGAGACCCAGTACTTC. This translates into CASSFLSSGRDSYQETQYF. Full variable domain (missing parts from reference TRBV7-9 and TRBJ2-5): DTGVSQNPRHKITKRGQNVTFRCDPISEHNRLYWYRQTLGQGPEFLTYFQNEAQLEKSRLLSDRFSAERPKGSFSTLEIQRTEQGDSAMYLCASSFLSSGRDSYQETQYFGPGTRLLVL.

V is TRBV7-9 and J is TRBJ2-1; D assignment may be TRBD1 or TRBD2 (5 bases each). The CDR3 sequence is 16 residues long. V was cut by 5 bases and J by 5 bases, with 19 bases left in between. Germline CDR1 is SEHNR and CDR2 is FQNEAQ (reference sequence). The CDR3 sequence is CASSQNLGAENNEQFF. The CDR3, as DNA: TGTGCCAGCAGCCAAAACCTCGGGGCGGAGAACAATGAGCAGTTCTTC.